The clone carrying this T cell receptor (beta chain) has at least ten counts. Antigen unknown. V was clipped by 3 bases and J by 3 bases, with 15 bases between them. The CDR3 contains 15 residues. Germline lookup yields CDR1 SGHAT and CDR2 FQNNGV. This specimen belongs to a study of T-cell memory formation after mild COVID-19. Study results and caveats: Day 15 to 85 contracting clones showed balanced CD4/CD8; later expanders leaned CD4+.

TCRdb reprocessed the 5' RACE reads via MiXCR and lists one record per CDR3 protein. The sample has about 280,000 distinct CDR3 sequences, approximately 7.6% seen once. Sequencing input: PBMCs or a T cell subset sorted from them (not recorded which). This clonotype originated in a young man who had mild COVID-19 (a few samples of this study predate the infection). Cell type and time point are not known. The rearrangement links TRBV11-2 to TRBJ2-7; D gene ambiguous. This CDR3 reads CASSLLTPAVYEQYF. CDR3 nucleotide sequence: TGTGCCAGCAGCTTGTTAACTCCTGCAGTCTACGAGCAGTACTTC.